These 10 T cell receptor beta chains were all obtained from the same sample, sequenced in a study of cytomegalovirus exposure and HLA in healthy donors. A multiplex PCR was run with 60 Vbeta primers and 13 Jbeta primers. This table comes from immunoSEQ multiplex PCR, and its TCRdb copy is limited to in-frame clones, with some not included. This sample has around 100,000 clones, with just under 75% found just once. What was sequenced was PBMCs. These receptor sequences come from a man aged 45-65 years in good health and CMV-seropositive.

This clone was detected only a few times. This CDR3 reads CASGREGLYEQYF. For the CDR3, the DNA is TGTGCCAGCGGAAGGGAGGGCCTCTACGAGCAGTACTTC. This chain joins TRBV27 and TRBJ2-7, with 7 bases that match TRBD2. The J segment lost 3 bases and the V segment lost 8 bases, leaving 7 bases of the junction unmatched. This CDR3 comprises 13 residues. CDR1 is MNHEY and CDR2 is SMNVEV in the germline V gene (reference sequence).

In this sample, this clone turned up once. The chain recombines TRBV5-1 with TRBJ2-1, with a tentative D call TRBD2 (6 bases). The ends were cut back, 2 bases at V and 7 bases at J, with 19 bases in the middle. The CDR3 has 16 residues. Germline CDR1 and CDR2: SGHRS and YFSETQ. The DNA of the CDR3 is TGCGCCAGCAGCTTAGGCGGGGCCGTAGTGGAGAATGAGCAGTTCTTC. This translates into CASSLGGAVVENEQFF.

The CDR3 DNA follows: TGTGCCATCAGTGAGTTTACAGGGATGAACACTGAAGCTTTCTTT. Protein sequence: CAISEFTGMNTEAFF. This chain uses TRBV10-3 with TRBJ1-1; D is possibly TRBD1 (6 bases). The CDR3 has 15 residues. Germline V CDR1 and CDR2: ENHRY, SYGVKD. V dropped 1 base and J dropped 0 bases, with 9 bases sitting between them.

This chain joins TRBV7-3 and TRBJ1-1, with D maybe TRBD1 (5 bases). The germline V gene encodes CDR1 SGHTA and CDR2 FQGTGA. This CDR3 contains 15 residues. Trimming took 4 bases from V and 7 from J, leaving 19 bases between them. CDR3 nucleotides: TGTGCCAGCAGCTCAGAACCCCACCGACAGCTTGAAGCTTTCTTT. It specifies CASSSEPHRQLEAFF.

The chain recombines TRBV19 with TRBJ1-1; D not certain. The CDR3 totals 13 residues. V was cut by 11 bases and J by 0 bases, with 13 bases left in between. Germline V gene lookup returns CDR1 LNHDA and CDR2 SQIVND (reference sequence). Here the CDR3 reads CAVMGGMNTEAFF. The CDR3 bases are TGTGCCGTTATGGGAGGCATGAACACTGAAGCTTTCTTT.

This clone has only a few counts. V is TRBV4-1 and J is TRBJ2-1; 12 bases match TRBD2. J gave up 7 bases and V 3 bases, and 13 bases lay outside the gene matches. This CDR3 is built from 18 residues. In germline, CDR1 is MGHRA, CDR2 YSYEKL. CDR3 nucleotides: TGCGCCAGCAGCCAGACCGACGGACTAGCGGGACCATGGAATGAGCAGTTCTTC. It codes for CASSQTDGLAGPWNEQFF.

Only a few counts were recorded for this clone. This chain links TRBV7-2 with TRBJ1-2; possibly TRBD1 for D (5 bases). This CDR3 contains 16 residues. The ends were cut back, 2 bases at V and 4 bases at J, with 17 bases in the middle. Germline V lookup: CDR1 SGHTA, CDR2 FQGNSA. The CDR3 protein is CASSLTAATASYGYTF. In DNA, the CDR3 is TGTGCCAGCAGCTTAACTGCGGCGACAGCCAGCTATGGCTACACCTTC.

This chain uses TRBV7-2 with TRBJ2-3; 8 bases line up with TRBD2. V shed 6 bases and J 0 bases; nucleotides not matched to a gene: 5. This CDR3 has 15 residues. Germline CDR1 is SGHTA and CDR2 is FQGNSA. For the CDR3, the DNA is TGTGCCAGCAGGTTTAGCGGGATTAGCACAGATACGCAGTATTTT. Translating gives CASRFSGISTDTQYF.

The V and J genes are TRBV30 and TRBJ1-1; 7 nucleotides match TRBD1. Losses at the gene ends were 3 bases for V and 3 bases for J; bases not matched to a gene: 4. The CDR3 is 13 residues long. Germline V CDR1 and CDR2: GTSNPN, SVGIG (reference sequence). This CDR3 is CAWRNTGDTEAFF. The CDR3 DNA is TGTGCCTGGAGGAACACAGGGGACACTGAAGCTTTCTTT.

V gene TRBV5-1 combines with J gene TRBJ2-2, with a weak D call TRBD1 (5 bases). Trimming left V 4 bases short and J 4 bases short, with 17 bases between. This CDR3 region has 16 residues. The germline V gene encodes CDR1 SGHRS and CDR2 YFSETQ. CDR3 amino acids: CASSRAERRGTGELFF. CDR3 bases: TGCGCCAGCAGCCGGGCGGAGCGTAGGGGCACCGGGGAGCTGTTTTTT.